These T cell receptor beta chains were read from a single sample in a study of T cell responses to AZD1222 COVID-19 vaccine. Libraries were prepared by immunoSEQ multiplex PCR; TCRdb keeps only in-frame clonotypes and omits some of them. The repertoire holds 100,000 or so clones, 70% to 90% seen once, with 2% to 3% in the top ten. Material: peripheral blood, obtained on day 0 of AZD1222 vaccination. The source is an adult in good health. CDR3s include the opening cysteine and the closing phenylalanine or tryptophan. The order of the fields is J gene, clone size, D gene, V gene, CDR3 DNA, CDR3 protein. D genes are given only for firm matches. The size field is filled for only some rows; it gives once, few, many or a size class.

TRBJ2-1	-	TRBD2	TRBV7-2	TGTGCCAGCAGCTTAGGGGCGGGAGGTGGTGAGCAGTTCTTC	CASSLGAGGGEQFF
TRBJ1-2	-	-	TRBV11-2	TGTGCCAGCAGCGCCATCAGGGCAAACTATGGCTACACCTTC	CASSAIRANYGYTF
TRBJ1-2	-	-	TRBV11-3	TGTGCCAGCAGCTTAGACGGGACACGTTATGGCTACACCTTC	CASSLDGTRYGYTF
TRBJ2-6	-	TRBD2	TRBV29-1	TGCAGCACAACCGGTGAGCGGGAGGGGACTGGGGCCAACGTCCTGACTTTC	CSTTGEREGTGANVLTF
TRBJ2-7	-	TRBD2	TRBV19	TGTGCCAGTAGTAACCGACTAGCGGGAGTTCGAGAGCAGTACTTC	CASSNRLAGVREQYF
TRBJ2-7	-	TRBD2	TRBV5-6	TGTGCCAGCAGCTTCGCTAGCGGGGGGCCACCCTACGAGCAGTACTTC	CASSFASGGPPYEQYF
TRBJ2-1	-	TRBD2	TRBV5-4	TGTGCCAGCAGCTTGGGGTTGGCTAGCGGGAGAAATGAGCAGTTCTTC	CASSLGLASGRNEQFF
TRBJ2-7	-	-	TRBV5-1	TGCGCCAGCAGCTCCAGGCGAGGGGACGAGCAGTACTTC	CASSSRRGDEQYF
TRBJ1-5	-	TRBD1	TRBV27	TGTGCCAGCAGGCCGGGACAGGGAGGACAGCCCCAGCATTTT	CASRPGQGGQPQHF
TRBJ1-1	-	-	TRBV5-4	TGTGCCAGCAGCGGCGGGGGCGGGTACACTGAAGCTTTCTTT	CASSGGGGYTEAFF
TRBJ1-1	-	-	TRBV4-1	TGCGCCAGCAGCCAAGTATTAAACACTGAAGCTTTCTTT	CASSQVLNTEAFF
TRBJ2-4	once	-	TRBV5-1	TGCGCCAGCAGCGCAGGGACGGGAGCCAAAAACATTCAGTACTTC	CASSAGTGAKNIQYF
TRBJ2-4	-	-	TRBV20-1	TGCAGTGCACCTAAGGGCGGGGTCCAGTACTTC	CSAPKGGVQYF
TRBJ1-2	once	-	TRBV2	TGTGCCAGCAACAGGGATCACTATGGCTACACCTTC	CASNRDHYGYTF
TRBJ1-2	-	-	TRBV27	TGTGCCAGCAGTTCAGGACAGAACTATGGCTACACCTTC	CASSSGQNYGYTF
TRBJ2-1	-	TRBD2	TRBV5-1	TGCGCCAGCAGCTTGGCAGAGACTAGCGAGGCCTACAATGAGCAGTTCTTC	CASSLAETSEAYNEQFF
TRBJ2-2	-	-	TRBV6-4	TGTGCCAGCAGTGAACTTTGGGGTGGCGGGGAGCTGTTTTTT	CASSELWGGGELFF
TRBJ2-3	-	TRBD1	TRBV29-1	TGCAGCGTTAGCCCTTCAGGGGGATCCACAGATACGCAGTATTTT	CSVSPSGGSTDTQYF
TRBJ1-2	-	TRBD1	TRBV27	TGTGCCAGCAGTCACGGACAGGGGGATGGCTACACCTTC	CASSHGQGDGYTF
TRBJ2-3	few	TRBD2	TRBV5-1	TGCGCCAGCAGCGAGGGACTAGATCTAGATACGCAGTATTTT	CASSEGLDLDTQYF
TRBJ1-6	once	-	TRBV3-1/TRBV3-2	TGTGCCAGCAGCCAAGAATCCCAGCACTATAATTCACCCCTCCACTTT	CASSQESQHYNSPLHF
TRBJ2-3	-	TRBD2	TRBV14	TGTGCCAGCAGCCTGCGCGGACTAGCGGAATTAACTAGCACAGATACGCAGTATTTT	CASSLRGLAELTSTDTQYF
TRBJ1-1	-	-	TRBV29-1	TGCAGCGTTGATCCAGGGAGGAACACTGAAGCTTTCTTT	CSVDPGRNTEAFF
TRBJ1-1	-	-	TRBV5-4	TGTGCCAGTCGAGGGGAAGGGGTTAACACCATGAACACTGAAGCTTTCTTT	CASRGEGVNTMNTEAFF
TRBJ2-3	-	-	TRBV4-2	TGTGCCAGCAGCCAAGAAGGAGGAGGTAACACAGATACGCAGTATTTT	CASSQEGGGNTDTQYF
TRBJ1-1	-	-	TRBV24-1	TGTGCCACCAGTGATTCTAGTCCTCAGGGGAACACTGAAGCTTTCTTT	CATSDSSPQGNTEAFF
TRBJ2-7	-	TRBD1	TRBV6-5	TGTGCCAGCAGTCCCTGGACAGGGGACGAGCAGTACTTC	CASSPWTGDEQYF
TRBJ2-7	-	-	TRBV3-1/TRBV3-2	TGTGCCAGCAGCCAAGGCAGCGGACGGGCCGGGTACGAGCAGTACTTC	CASSQGSGRAGYEQYF
TRBJ2-2	-	-	TRBV5-1	TGCGCCAGCAGCGGGGCAGGGGCGAACACCGGGGAGCTGTTTTTT	CASSGAGANTGELFF
TRBJ1-5	-	TRBD1	TRBV2	TGTGCCAGCAGGTACAGGGGAGAGGGACAGCCCCAGCATTTT	CASRYRGEGQPQHF
TRBJ1-5	-	TRBD1	TRBV28	TGTGCCAGCAGCCAGGGGGCCGGCAATCAGCCCCAGCATTTT	CASSQGAGNQPQHF
TRBJ2-5	once	TRBD1	TRBV7-9	TGTGCCAGCAGCTTAGGCACAGGGGGCTACCAAGAGACCCAGTACTTC	CASSLGTGGYQETQYF
TRBJ2-5	-	TRBD1	TRBV19	TGTGCCAGTAAAAAGGGACAGGCCCTCCAAGAGACCCAGTACTTC	CASKKGQALQETQYF
TRBJ2-5	-	-	TRBV5-6	TGTGCCAGCAGCTTGCCTTTCTCGCGCGGCCAAGAGACCCAGTACTTC	CASSLPFSRGQETQYF
TRBJ1-6	-	TRBD1	TRBV27	TGTGCCAGCAGTTTACGACAGGGGGGAACACCCCTCCACTTT	CASSLRQGGTPLHF
TRBJ2-7	-	-	TRBV15	TGTGCCACCAGCAGAGATCCCGGACAGCGGGGCGAGCAGTACTTC	CATSRDPGQRGEQYF
TRBJ1-6	-	-	TRBV5-1	TGCGCCAGCAGCTTGGTTCCGGGTGGCTCACCCCTCCACTTT	CASSLVPGGSPLHF